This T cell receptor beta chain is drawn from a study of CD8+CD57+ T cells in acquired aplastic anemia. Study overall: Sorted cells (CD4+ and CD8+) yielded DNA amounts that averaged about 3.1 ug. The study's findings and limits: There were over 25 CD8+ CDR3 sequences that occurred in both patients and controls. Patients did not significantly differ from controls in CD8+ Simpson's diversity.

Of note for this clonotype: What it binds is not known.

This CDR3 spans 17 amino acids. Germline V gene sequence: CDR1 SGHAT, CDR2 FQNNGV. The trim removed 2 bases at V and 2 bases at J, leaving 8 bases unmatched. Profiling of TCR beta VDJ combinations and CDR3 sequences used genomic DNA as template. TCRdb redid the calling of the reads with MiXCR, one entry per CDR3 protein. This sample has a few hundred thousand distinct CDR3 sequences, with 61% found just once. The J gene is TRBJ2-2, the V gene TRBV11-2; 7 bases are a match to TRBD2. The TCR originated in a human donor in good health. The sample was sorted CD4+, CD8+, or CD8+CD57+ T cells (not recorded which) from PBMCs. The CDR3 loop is CASSLISSGDNTGELFF. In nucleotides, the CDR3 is TGTGCCAGCAGCTTAATATCCAGCGGGGATAACACCGGGGAGCTGTTTTTT.